Described below is a single T cell receptor beta chain sequence and its context. The data stem from a study of CD8 T cells in Susac syndrome. RNA amounts of about 0.5 to 1 ug underwent reverse transcription with random hexamers. By means of immunoSEQ multiplex PCR, TCR beta CDR3 spanning 54 Vbeta and 13 Jbeta underwent amplification. TCRdb independently ran MiXCR on the immunoSEQ multiplex PCR reads; one entry per CDR3 protein. Of around 130,000 distinct CDR3 sequences listed, roughly 80% are singletons. V lost 2 bases to trimming and J lost 6 bases, with 18 bases between them. CDR1 is MNHEY, CDR2 SVGEGT, per germline. The CDR3 sequence is 16 residues long.

V usage is TRBV6-2 or TRBV6-3 and J usage is TRBJ2-3, with D perhaps matching TRBD2 (7 bases). Sequenced: CD8+ T cells from PBMCs. This TCR derives from a human donor with multiple sclerosis. For the CDR3, the DNA is TGTGCCAGCAGTTACGAGTTTACGGGGGGCGTCGATACGCAGTATTTT. Translating gives CASSYEFTGGVDTQYF.